This TCR beta chain was sequenced in a study of patients and donors after allogeneic stem cell transplantation. This clonotype appeared a few times. Trimming pared 1 base from V and 4 bases from J, leaving 14 bases between. CDR3 length: 16 amino acids. Germline CDR1 SGHTA, CDR2 FQGNSA. TCRdb independently ran MiXCR on the RT-PCR reads; one entry per CDR3 protein. The table has over 400,000 distinct CDR3 sequences, roughly 17% seen once; the top ten hold 7.2%. This TCR was recovered from a human donor who was either an allogeneic HSCT recipient or a stem cell or donor lymphocyte infusion donor (not recorded which). It is not recorded whose cells these are; they may come from a transplant donor. This chain links TRBV7-2 with TRBJ2-1; D remains unclear. The sequenced sample consisted of blood, either unsorted or a sorted T cell fraction (not recorded which). The CDR3 region has the DNA TGTGCCAGCAGCTTAGGAAGGCTTCAGAGATACAATGAGCAGTTCTTC. As protein: CASSLGRLQRYNEQFF.